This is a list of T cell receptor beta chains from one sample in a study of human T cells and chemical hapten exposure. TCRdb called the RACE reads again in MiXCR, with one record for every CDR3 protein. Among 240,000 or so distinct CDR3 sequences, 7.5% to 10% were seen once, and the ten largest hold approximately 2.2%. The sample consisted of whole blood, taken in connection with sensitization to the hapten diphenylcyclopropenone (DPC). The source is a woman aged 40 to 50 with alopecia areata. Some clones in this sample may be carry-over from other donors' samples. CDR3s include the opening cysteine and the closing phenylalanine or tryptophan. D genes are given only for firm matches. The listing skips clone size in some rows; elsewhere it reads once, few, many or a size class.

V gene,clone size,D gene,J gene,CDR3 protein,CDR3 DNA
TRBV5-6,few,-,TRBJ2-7,CASSLDTGYYEQYF,TGTGCCAGCAGCTTGGATACGGGGTACTACGAGCAGTACTTC
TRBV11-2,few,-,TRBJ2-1,CASSSAISAHNEQFF,TGTGCCAGCAGCAGCGCGATTAGCGCCCACAATGAGCAGTTCTTC
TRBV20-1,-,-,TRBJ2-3,CSARVVGEPVDTQYF,TGCAGTGCTAGAGTTGTAGGGGAACCGGTAGATACGCAGTATTTT
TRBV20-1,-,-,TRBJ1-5,CSARDPRNNQPQHF,TGCAGTGCTAGAGATCCGCGGAACAATCAGCCCCAGCATTTT
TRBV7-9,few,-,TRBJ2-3,CASSRELGDTQYF,TGTGCCAGCAGCCGCGAACTGGGAGATACGCAGTATTTT
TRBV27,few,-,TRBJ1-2,CASRLSGGYYGYTF,TGTGCCAGCAGACTATCCGGGGGCTACTATGGCTACACCTTC
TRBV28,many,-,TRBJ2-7,CASSLASYEQYF,TGTGCCAGCAGTCTTGCCTCCTACGAGCAGTACTTC
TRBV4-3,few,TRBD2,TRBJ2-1,CASSRRLVGLAGGNEQFF,TGCGCCAGCAGCCGCCGCCTCGTGGGGCTAGCGGGAGGAAATGAGCAGTTCTTC
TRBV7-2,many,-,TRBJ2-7,CASSPVAVPYYEQYF,TGTGCCAGCAGCCCGGTAGCAGTTCCTTACTACGAGCAGTACTTC
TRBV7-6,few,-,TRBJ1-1,CASSSGPQNTEAFF,TGTGCCAGCAGCTCGGGACCACAGAACACTGAAGCTTTCTTT
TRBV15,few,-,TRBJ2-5,CATSRENRLQETQYF,TGTGCCACCAGCAGAGAGAACAGGCTACAAGAGACCCAGTACTTC
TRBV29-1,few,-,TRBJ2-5,CSVTVGGRRETQYF,TGCAGCGTCACCGTCGGAGGGAGGCGGGAGACCCAGTACTTC
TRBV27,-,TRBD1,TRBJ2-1,CANSSGQGRLEQQFF,TGTGCCAACAGTTCCGGACAGGGGAGACTGGAACAGCAGTTCTTC
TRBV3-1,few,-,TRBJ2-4,CASSRTENIQYF,TGTGCCAGCAGCCGCACGGAAAACATTCAGTACTTC
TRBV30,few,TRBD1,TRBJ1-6,CAWSSGQGWSPLHF,TGTGCCTGGAGCTCTGGACAGGGTTGGTCACCCCTCCACTTT
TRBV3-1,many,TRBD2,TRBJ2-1,CASGTYNEQFF,TGTGCGAGCGGGACCTACAATGAGCAGTTCTTC
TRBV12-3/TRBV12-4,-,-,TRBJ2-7,CASSLGGAVGYVYEQYF,TGTGCCAGCAGTTTAGGAGGAGCCGTCGGCTATGTCTACGAGCAGTACTTC
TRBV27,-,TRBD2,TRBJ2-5,CASSLDGRATETQYF,TGTGCCAGCAGTTTAGACGGGAGGGCTACGGAGACCCAGTACTTC
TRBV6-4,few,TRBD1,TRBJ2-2,CASSDRQGTNTGELFF,TGTGCCAGCAGTGACAGACAGGGCACTAACACCGGGGAGCTGTTTTTT
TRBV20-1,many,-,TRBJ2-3,CSGLGNHTQYF,TGCAGTGGGCTGGGTAACCATACGCAGTATTTT
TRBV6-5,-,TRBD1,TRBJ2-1,CASSPGQGLGEQFF,TGTGCCAGCAGTCCGGGACAGGGTTTAGGTGAGCAGTTCTTC
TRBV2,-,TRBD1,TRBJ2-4,CASSPGRGRSNIQYF,TGTGCCAGCAGTCCCGGCAGGGGGCGATCGAACATTCAGTACTTC
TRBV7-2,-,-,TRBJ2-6,CASSFPLSRANVLTF,TGTGCCAGCAGCTTCCCCCTATCTAGGGCCAACGTCCTGACTTTC
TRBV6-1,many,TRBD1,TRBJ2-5,CASSESAGTGETQYF,TGTGCCAGCAGTGAATCGGCGGGGACAGGAGAGACCCAGTACTTC
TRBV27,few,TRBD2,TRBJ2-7,CASSLSASGRTIQYF,TGTGCCAGCAGTTTATCGGCTAGCGGGCGAACAATCCAGTACTTC
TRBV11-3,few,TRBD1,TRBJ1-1,CASSGQGPEAFF,TGTGCCAGCAGCGGACAGGGTCCTGAAGCTTTCTTT
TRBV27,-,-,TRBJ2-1,CASSLDTGRYNEQFF,TGTGCCAGCAGTTTAGACACGGGACGGTACAATGAGCAGTTCTTC
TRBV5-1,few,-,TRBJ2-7,CASSLVGANYEQYF,TGCGCCAGCAGCTTGGTAGGAGCGAACTACGAGCAGTACTTC
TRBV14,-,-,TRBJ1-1,CASSQDRGAPLVTEAFF,TGTGCCAGCAGCCAAGATAGGGGGGCCCCCTTGGTCACTGAAGCTTTCTTT
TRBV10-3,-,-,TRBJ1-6,CAISESSNSPLHF,TGTGCCATCAGTGAGTCCAGTAATTCACCCCTCCACTTT
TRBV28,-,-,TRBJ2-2,CASRLPVTRDGELFF,TGTGCCAGCAGGCTTCCTGTGACTAGGGACGGGGAGCTGTTTTTT
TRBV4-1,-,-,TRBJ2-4,CASSQESTGTAKNIQYF,TGCGCCAGCAGCCAAGAAAGCACCGGGACCGCCAAAAACATTCAGTACTTC
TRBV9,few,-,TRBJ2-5,CASKGVPETQYF,TGTGCCAGCAAGGGAGTTCCCGAGACCCAGTACTTC
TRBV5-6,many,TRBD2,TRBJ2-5,CASSLGPPLAGGYQETQYF,TGTGCCAGCAGCTTGGGCCCCCCTCTAGCGGGAGGGTACCAAGAGACCCAGTACTTC
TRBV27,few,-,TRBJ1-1,CASSLSMGNTEAFF,TGTGCCAGCAGTTTATCGATGGGGAACACTGAAGCTTTCTTT
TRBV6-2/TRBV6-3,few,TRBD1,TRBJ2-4,CASSYSSGTGWSF,TGTGCCAGCAGTTACTCTTCCGGGACAGGGTGGTCCTTC
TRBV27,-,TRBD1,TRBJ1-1,CASSFRTGITEAFF,TGTGCCAGCAGTTTTCGGACAGGTATCACTGAAGCTTTCTTT
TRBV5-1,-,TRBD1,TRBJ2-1,CASSLEDRGLNEQFF,TGCGCCAGCAGCTTGGAGGACAGGGGCCTAAATGAGCAGTTCTTC
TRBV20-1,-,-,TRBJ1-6,CSAYRAPDSPLHF,TGCAGTGCTTACAGGGCCCCCGATTCACCCCTCCACTTT
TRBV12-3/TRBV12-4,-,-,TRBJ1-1,CASSLWGADTEAFF,TGTGCCAGCAGTTTATGGGGCGCGGACACTGAAGCTTTCTTT
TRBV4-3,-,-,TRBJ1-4,CASSQTARGEKLFF,TGCGCCAGCAGCCAAACGGCCAGGGGCGAAAAACTGTTTTTT
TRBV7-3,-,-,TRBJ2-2,CASSPSGDGNTGELFF,TGTGCCAGCAGCCCTTCCGGGGACGGTAACACCGGGGAGCTGTTTTTT
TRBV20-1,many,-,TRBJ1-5,CSVTGRGRRQPQHF,TGCAGTGTCACGGGGAGGGGCCGACGACAGCCCCAGCATTTT
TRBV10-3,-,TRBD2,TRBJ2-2,CASSGRDTGELFF,TGTGCCTCCAGCGGGAGAGACACCGGGGAGCTGTTTTTT
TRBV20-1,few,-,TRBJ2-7,CSATDGLGQYF,TGCAGTGCTACCGATGGTCTGGGGCAGTACTTC
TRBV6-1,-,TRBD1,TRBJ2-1,CASSRADRGLLNEQFF,TGTGCCAGCAGTCGCGCAGACAGGGGGCTTCTAAATGAGCAGTTCTTC
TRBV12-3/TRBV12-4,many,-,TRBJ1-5,CASSLAGRLNQPQHF,TGTGCCAGCAGTTTAGCCGGACGGTTAAATCAGCCCCAGCATTTT
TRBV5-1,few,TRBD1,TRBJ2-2,CASTLTGEELFF,TGCGCCAGCACCTTAACAGGGGAAGAGCTGTTTTTT
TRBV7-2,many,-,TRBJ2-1,CASSLRGSRPYNEQFF,TGTGCCAGCAGCTTACGGGGGTCCCGGCCCTACAATGAGCAGTTCTTC
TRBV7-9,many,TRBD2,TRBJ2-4,CASSLGQLSGRDLAKNIQYF,TGTGCCAGCAGCTTAGGGCAACTTAGCGGGAGGGATCTAGCCAAAAACATTCAGTACTTC
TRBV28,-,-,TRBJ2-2,CASSFSRRGTGELFF,TGTGCCAGCAGTTTCTCCAGGCGAGGCACCGGGGAGCTGTTTTTT
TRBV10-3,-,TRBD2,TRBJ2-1,CAISESGREAEQFF,TGTGCCATCAGTGAGTCGGGGCGGGAGGCTGAGCAGTTCTTC
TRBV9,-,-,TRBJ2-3,CASSETQGVPHTQYF,TGTGCCAGCAGCGAAACCCAGGGCGTCCCGCATACGCAGTATTTT
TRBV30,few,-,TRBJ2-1,CAWSVPGPEQFF,TGTGCCTGGAGTGTACCCGGGCCTGAGCAGTTCTTC
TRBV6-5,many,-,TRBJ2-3,CASRPQGPSTDTQYF,TGTGCCAGCAGGCCACAGGGCCCTAGCACAGATACGCAGTATTTT